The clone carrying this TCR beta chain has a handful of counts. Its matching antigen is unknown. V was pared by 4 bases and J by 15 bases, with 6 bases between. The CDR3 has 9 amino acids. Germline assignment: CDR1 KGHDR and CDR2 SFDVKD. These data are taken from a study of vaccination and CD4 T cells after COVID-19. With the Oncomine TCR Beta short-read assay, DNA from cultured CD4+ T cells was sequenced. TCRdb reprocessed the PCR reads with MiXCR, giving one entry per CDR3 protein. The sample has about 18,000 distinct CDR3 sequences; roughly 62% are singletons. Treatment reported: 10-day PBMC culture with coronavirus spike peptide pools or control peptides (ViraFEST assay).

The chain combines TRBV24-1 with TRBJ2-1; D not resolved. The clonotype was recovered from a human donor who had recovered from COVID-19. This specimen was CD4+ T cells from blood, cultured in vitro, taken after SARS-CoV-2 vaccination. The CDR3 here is CATSDRRFF. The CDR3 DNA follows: TGTGCCACCAGTGACCGCCGGTTCTTC.